Listed here are 2 T cell receptor beta chains from one sample, sequenced in a study of T cells expressing NK-cell markers. TCRdb reprocessed the 5' RACE reads and stores each CDR3 protein as one record, lacking DNA. The table lists approximately 550,000 distinct CDR3 sequences. Specimen: blood T cells: a sorted CD56 or NKG2C T cell subset, CD4+ or CD8+ T cells, or bulk PBMC T cells (not recorded which). These receptors were obtained from a young man in good health.

The CDR3 spells CSVDGLAWPDTQYF. The V and J genes are TRBV29-1 and TRBJ2-3; TCRdb gives TRBD2 as the D gene, but with no DNA this cannot be confirmed. CDR3 size: 14 residues. Germline V gene data show CDR1 as SQVTM and CDR2 as ANQGSEA.

The chain couples TRBV5-1 to TRBJ1-2. Germline CDR1 and CDR2: SGHRS and YFSETQ. The CDR3 contains 11 residues. CDR3: CASNSGRGYTF.